A selection of T cell receptor beta chains follows, all from one sample in a study of identical twins. TCRdb redid the calling of the 5' RACE reads with MiXCR, one entry per CDR3 protein. Counted here are a few hundred thousand distinct CDR3 sequences, approximately 9.6% occurring once; the ten biggest clones make up around 3%. This sample was also put to use in a study of yellow fever vaccine responses in identical twins.

Specimen: PBMCs. These receptors all come from a woman younger than 30 in good health. CDR3s leave out the opening cysteine and the closing phenylalanine or tryptophan. Fields, in order: CDR3 protein, J gene, V gene.

ASATSGAYEQY	TRBJ2-7	TRBV27
ASSLPPGPATNEKLF	TRBJ1-4	TRBV7-9
ASTRNTEAF	TRBJ1-1	TRBV25-1
ASSQDLAGLAKNIQY	TRBJ2-4	TRBV4-2
SARNPPGLALSWDTQY	TRBJ2-3	TRBV20-1
SARMGGVDTQY	TRBJ2-3	TRBV20-1
ASSYSRGMADTQY	TRBJ2-3	TRBV6-2/TRBV6-3
ASSQEGLAGGPALYRSGELF	TRBJ2-2	TRBV3-1
ATSRGEGGYAEQY	TRBJ2-7	TRBV15
AWTGGTDTQY	TRBJ2-3	TRBV30
SVPGQGRDYGYT	TRBJ1-2	TRBV29-1
ASSPKLGFEQY	TRBJ2-7	TRBV5-1
ASSPRQGASSYEQY	TRBJ2-7	TRBV4-1
ASSLTATTLVEQY	TRBJ2-7	TRBV5-1
ASSYSGGEVNIQY	TRBJ2-4	TRBV6-5
AISEAQPSGANVLT	TRBJ2-6	TRBV10-3
ASSLADSGAYEQY	TRBJ2-7	TRBV7-8
AFCSPGLAGDSYNEQF	TRBJ2-1	TRBV12-3/TRBV12-4
ASNDRGDGYT	TRBJ1-2	TRBV19
ASSRTGDYHEQY	TRBJ2-7	TRBV14
ALSPPLSSGGAGNEQF	TRBJ2-1	TRBV12-3/TRBV12-4
ASSGPGLAGPYEQY	TRBJ2-7	TRBV9
ASSPEGRPTYEQY	TRBJ2-7	TRBV5-6
ASSVSTGSNQPQH	TRBJ1-5	TRBV9
ASSLSEGGNQPQH	TRBJ1-5	TRBV7-8
ASSQATGSTPLH	TRBJ1-6	TRBV4-3
SASGGPHYNEQF	TRBJ2-1	TRBV29-1
ASSVLGDSYNQPQH	TRBJ1-5	TRBV28
ASSSQATSGPRQF	TRBJ2-1	TRBV4-3
SVDGLAGAPNTGELF	TRBJ2-2	TRBV29-1
ASREGTGENTGELF	TRBJ2-2	TRBV2
AITSMGEDTQY	TRBJ2-3	TRBV10-3
ASSLVGQGAYNEQF	TRBJ2-1	TRBV7-9
ASSPVAGTEAF	TRBJ1-1	TRBV7-9
ASSLGDTHGYGYT	TRBJ1-2	TRBV7-2
ASSDGGNSYEQY	TRBJ2-7	TRBV25-1
ASSLPSYNEQF	TRBJ2-1	TRBV5-1
ASSIAGRIPNSPLH	TRBJ1-6	TRBV19
ASRGETGNTEAF	TRBJ1-1	TRBV27
ASSLGGGWNIQY	TRBJ2-4	TRBV7-2
ASSLGQGFNEQY	TRBJ2-7	TRBV5-1
ASGPTGRQETQY	TRBJ2-5	TRBV27
AISEPKEERGGLYEQF	TRBJ2-1	TRBV10-3
ASSLTGGQDGYT	TRBJ1-2	TRBV27
ASSPIAGETDTQY	TRBJ2-3	TRBV2
ASSVASGGAGDTQY	TRBJ2-3	TRBV9
ASGGHTNTGELF	TRBJ2-2	TRBV6-2/TRBV6-3
ASSLADRGRDEQF	TRBJ2-1	TRBV5-1
ASSDPTRAGSGELF	TRBJ2-2	TRBV25-1
ASSTGLVPNEQF	TRBJ2-1	TRBV5-1
SVKGTDGNTIY	TRBJ1-3	TRBV29-1
ASSPRHDVSGNTIY	TRBJ1-3	TRBV12-3/TRBV12-4
SATLGGPGEQY	TRBJ2-7	TRBV20-1
ATRADSGVGYT	TRBJ1-2	TRBV24-1
ASSYRDRGFGTEAF	TRBJ1-1	TRBV5-1
ASSQESYYGYT	TRBJ1-2	TRBV3-1
ASSEDRTYEQY	TRBJ2-7	TRBV6-2/TRBV6-3